One sample yielded the 19 T cell receptor beta chains listed below, sequenced in a study of CD8 T cells in ankylosing spondylitis. Study-level points and caveats: Typical of ankylosing spondylitis blood, it appeared, was a TCR beta motif of several highly homologous variants.

Their specific antigens are unknown. TCRdb reprocessed the 5' RACE reads with MiXCR, giving one entry per CDR3 protein. The sample holds around 770,000 distinct CDR3 sequences, approximately 12% seen once. Sequenced: blood, either unsorted or a sorted T cell fraction (not recorded which). The receptors originated from a male donor with ankylosing spondylitis.

The chain joins TRBV29-1 to TRBJ2-5; TRBD2 matches at 7 bases. In germline, CDR1 is SQVTM, CDR2 ANQGSEA. The CDR3 totals 15 residues. V dropped 5 bases and J dropped 3; count of bases not matched to a gene: 12. The CDR3 sequence: CSVRSPGGKEETQYF. CDR3 nucleotides: TGCAGCGTTCGCAGCCCGGGGGGTAAGGAAGAGACCCAGTACTTC.

This clonotype was seen a few times. DNA for the CDR3: TGCAGCGTGACTTCCGGGACTAGCGGGGGGGACAATGAGCAGTTCTTC. This translates into CSVTSGTSGGDNEQFF. The genes are TRBV29-1 and TRBJ2-1, with 16 bases identical to TRBD2. The CDR3 consists of 16 residues. V lost 6 bases, J lost 5 bases, and 7 bases stayed unmatched. Germline V gene sequence: CDR1 SQVTM, CDR2 ANQGSEA.

This clonotype was detected a few times. The chain is built from TRBV2 and TRBJ1-4; TRBD1 might be the D (5 bases). Per the germline V gene, CDR1 is SNHLY and CDR2 is FYNNEI. The ends were cut back, 6 bases at V and 7 bases at J, with 12 bases in the middle. The CDR3 consists of 13 residues. For the CDR3, the DNA is TGTGCCAGCAGCGGCGGAAGGGGTGAAAAACTGTTTTTT. Residues: CASSGGRGEKLFF.

Many counts were recorded for this clonotype. The chain has TRBV10-3 and TRBJ1-2; D call uncertain. CDR3 length: 13 residues. V shed 4 bases and J shed 2 bases, with 8 bases lying between them. Looked up from germline, CDR1 is ENHRY and CDR2 is SYGVKD. CDR3 DNA: TGTGCCATCAGTGGGGCGGTGAACTATGGCTACACCTTC. As protein: CAISGAVNYGYTF.

This clonotype was counted only a few times. V usage is TRBV20-1 and J usage is TRBJ2-7; 7 positions agree with TRBD2. The germline V gene encodes CDR1 DFQATT and CDR2 SNEGSKA (reference sequence). V gave up 3 bases and J gave up 0 bases; unmatched junction bases: 11. The CDR3 has 16 residues. The chain's CDR3 is CSASLVRVAGSYEQYF. CDR3 nucleotide sequence: TGCAGTGCTAGCTTAGTAAGGGTAGCGGGCTCCTACGAGCAGTACTTC.

This clonotype was seen more than once but under ten times. The genes are TRBV20-1 and TRBJ2-7; TRBD2 matches 12 bases. CDR1 and CDR2 (germline): DFQATT, SNEGSKA (reference sequence). The CDR3 loop spans 16 amino acids. J was trimmed by 6 bases and V by 5 bases; bases with no gene match: 14. The CDR3 DNA follows: TGCAGTGCTCAGAGACTAGCGGGAGCCTTTCCTCTCGAGCAGTACTTC. Encoded protein: CSAQRLAGAFPLEQYF.

The chain uses TRBV20-1 and TRBJ2-1, with D maybe TRBD2 (6 bases). Germline assignment: CDR1 DFQATT and CDR2 SNEGSKA (reference sequence). Trimming pared 6 bases from V and 4 bases from J, leaving 16 bases between. The length of the CDR3 is 14 residues. CDR3 in DNA: TGCAGTGCATCTCCGGGACTTACATACAATGAGCAGTTCTTC. Translating gives CSASPGLTYNEQFF.

The gene calls are TRBV2 and TRBJ2-5; tentatively, D is TRBD2 (7 bases). Germline V gives CDR1 SNHLY, CDR2 FYNNEI. The CDR3 has 13 residues. V gave up 0 bases and J gave up 7 bases, with 9 bases separating them. The CDR3, as DNA: TGTGCCAGCAGTGAAGCGGGAGGGGGGACCCAGTACTTC. Protein product: CASSEAGGGTQYF.

This chain links TRBV20-1 with TRBJ1-1; D possibly corresponds to TRBD1 (5 bases). V shed 6 bases and J shed 1 base, with 12 bases lying between them. There are 13 residues in the CDR3. The V gene's germline CDR1 is DFQATT and CDR2 SNEGSKA (reference sequence). In nucleotides, the CDR3 is TGCAGTGCCGGAGGACAAGCGAACACTGAAGCTTTCTTT. As protein: CSAGGQANTEAFF.

The rearrangement joins TRBV20-1 to TRBJ2-1; 9 bases are a match to TRBD2. Germline assignment: CDR1 DFQATT and CDR2 SNEGSKA (reference sequence). The CDR3 spans 16 residues. V trimming: 0 bases; J trimming: 4 bases; junction bases outside the gene matches: 7. The CDR3 loop is CSARDLASGVYNEQFF. The DNA of the CDR3 is TGCAGTGCTAGAGATCTGGCTAGCGGGGTTTACAATGAGCAGTTCTTC.

The J gene is TRBJ2-3, the V gene TRBV20-1, with D possibly matching TRBD2 (5 bases). In germline, CDR1 is DFQATT, CDR2 SNEGSKA (reference sequence). This CDR3 has 12 amino acids. CDR3 in amino acids: CSSGSSTDTQYF. As DNA, the CDR3 is TGCAGCTCGGGATCTAGCACAGATACGCAGTATTTT.

This clonotype was recorded a few times. The chain recombines TRBV18 with TRBJ2-1, with 9 bases aligning to TRBD2. Germline values: CDR1 KGHSH, CDR2 LQKENI. The V gene end was trimmed by 3 bases and the J gene end by 4 bases; junction bases not matched to a gene: 4. The CDR3 runs to 15 residues. CDR3 sequence: CASSPQRGAYNEQFF. The CDR3 DNA sequence: TGTGCCAGCTCACCCCAGCGGGGGGCTTACAATGAGCAGTTCTTC.

This clonotype was counted only a few times. CDR3 nucleotides: TGCAGTGCTAGAGATGACCGGAGAGGGGAGACCCAGTACTTC. It codes for CSARDDRRGETQYF. V is TRBV20-1 and J is TRBJ2-5, with a possible D match to TRBD2 (5 bases). This CDR3 comprises 14 residues. Germline V gene data show CDR1 as DFQATT and CDR2 as SNEGSKA (reference sequence). Trimming left V 0 bases short and J 5 bases short, with 13 bases between.

V and J are TRBV20-1 and TRBJ2-7; no firm D call. V gave up 6 bases and J gave up 3 bases, with 12 bases separating them. Germline CDR1 reads DFQATT; CDR2 reads SNEGSKA (reference sequence). The CDR3 spans 12 residues. The CDR3: CSAVENFYEQYF. The CDR3 coding sequence is TGCAGTGCCGTCGAGAACTTCTACGAGCAGTACTTC.

V usage is TRBV12-3 or TRBV12-4 and J usage is TRBJ1-5; D ambiguous. V gave up 3 bases and J gave up 9 bases, with 9 bases separating them. There are 12 residues in the CDR3. CDR3 sequence: CASSFNGRPQHF. As DNA, the CDR3 is TGTGCCAGCAGTTTTAATGGGCGGCCCCAGCATTTT.

This clonotype was counted ten times or more. The chain links TRBV6-1 to TRBJ2-4, with 7 bases aligning to TRBD2. This CDR3 is built from 16 residues. V lost 7 bases to trimming and J lost 0 bases; unmatched junction nucleotides: 9. Germline-derived CDR1 and CDR2 are MNHNS and SASEGT. The CDR3 protein is CASIKGGNGAKNIQYF. The CDR3 DNA reads TGTGCCAGCATCAAGGGAGGGAATGGAGCCAAAAACATTCAGTACTTC.

This clonotype was observed a few times. The rearrangement joins TRBV11-2 to TRBJ2-4; the D gene is possibly TRBD2 (6 bases). Trimming pared 0 bases from V and 6 bases from J, leaving 18 bases between. The length of the CDR3 is 17 residues. Germline V lookup: CDR1 SGHAT, CDR2 FQNNGV. DNA for the CDR3: TGTGCCAGCAGCTTAGAGGGCGGATTTAGGAGGGTAAACATTCAGTACTTC. As protein: CASSLEGGFRRVNIQYF.

A few counts support this clonotype. The J gene is TRBJ2-4, the V gene TRBV2; the D is unclear. V dropped 1 base and J dropped 13 bases, with 11 bases sitting between them. CDR1 and CDR2 from the germline V gene are SNHLY and FYNNEI. This CDR3 is 12 amino acids long. This CDR3 reads CASSEVTVVQYF. In DNA form, the CDR3 reads TGTGCCAGCAGTGAAGTTACGGTGGTACAGTACTTC.

This chain joins TRBV20-1 and TRBJ1-4; D might be TRBD1 (5 bases). Germline CDR1 DFQATT, CDR2 SNEGSKA (reference sequence). Trimming cost V 4 bases and J 8 bases, with 17 bases left between them. This CDR3 region has 14 residues. CDR3 protein: CSATPPGFGEKLFF. CDR3 in DNA: TGCAGTGCTACCCCCCCAGGGTTCGGGGAAAAACTGTTTTTT.